The present entry profiles one TCR beta chain with its context. These data come from a study of sequential checkpoint blockade in melanoma. Study overall: After both sequences, patients received maintenance nivolumab.

Treatment: randomized to nivolumab then ipilimumab (arm A) or the reverse (arm B). Sorted cells were live CD3+CD8+, lacking CD19 and CD56, from PBMCs. Losses at the gene ends were 4 bases for V and 8 bases for J; bases not matched to a gene: 9. This CDR3 comprises 14 residues. Germline V gene sequence: CDR1 LGHNA, CDR2 YSLEER. TCRdb's copy holds only in-frame clones and misses some; the assay was immunoSEQ multiplex PCR. The sample has about 29,000 clones; about 77% are singletons. The chain recombines TRBV4-3 with TRBJ1-2, with 8 bases that match TRBD1. The sequence was collected from a human donor with melanoma. The input for sequencing was CD8+ T cells sorted from blood (inferred from file names), taken from a patient given nivolumab and ipilimumab in sequence. This CDR3 is CASSRKQGDLGYTF. CDR3 sequence (DNA): TGCGCCAGCAGCCGCAAACAGGGGGACTTAGGCTACACCTTC.